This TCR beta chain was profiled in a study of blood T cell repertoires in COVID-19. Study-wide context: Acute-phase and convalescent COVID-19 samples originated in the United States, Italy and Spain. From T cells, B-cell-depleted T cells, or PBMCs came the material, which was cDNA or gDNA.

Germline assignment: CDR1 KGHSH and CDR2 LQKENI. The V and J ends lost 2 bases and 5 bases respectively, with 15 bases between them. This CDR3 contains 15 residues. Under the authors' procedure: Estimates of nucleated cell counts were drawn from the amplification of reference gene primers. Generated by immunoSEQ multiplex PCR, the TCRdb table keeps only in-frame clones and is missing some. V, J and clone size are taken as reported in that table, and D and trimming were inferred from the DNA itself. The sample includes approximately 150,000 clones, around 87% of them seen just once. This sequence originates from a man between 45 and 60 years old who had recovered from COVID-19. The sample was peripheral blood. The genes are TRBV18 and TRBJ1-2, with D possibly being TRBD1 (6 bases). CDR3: CASSPNQDSYYGYTF. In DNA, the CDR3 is TGTGCCAGCTCACCAAATCAGGACAGCTATTATGGCTACACCTTC. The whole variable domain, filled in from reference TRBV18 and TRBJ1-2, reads NAGVMQNPRHLVRRRGQEARLRCSPMKGHSHVYWYRQLPEEGLKFMVYLQKENIIDESGMPKERFSAEFPKEGPSILRIQQVVRGDSAAYFCASSPNQDSYYGYTFGSGTRLTVV.